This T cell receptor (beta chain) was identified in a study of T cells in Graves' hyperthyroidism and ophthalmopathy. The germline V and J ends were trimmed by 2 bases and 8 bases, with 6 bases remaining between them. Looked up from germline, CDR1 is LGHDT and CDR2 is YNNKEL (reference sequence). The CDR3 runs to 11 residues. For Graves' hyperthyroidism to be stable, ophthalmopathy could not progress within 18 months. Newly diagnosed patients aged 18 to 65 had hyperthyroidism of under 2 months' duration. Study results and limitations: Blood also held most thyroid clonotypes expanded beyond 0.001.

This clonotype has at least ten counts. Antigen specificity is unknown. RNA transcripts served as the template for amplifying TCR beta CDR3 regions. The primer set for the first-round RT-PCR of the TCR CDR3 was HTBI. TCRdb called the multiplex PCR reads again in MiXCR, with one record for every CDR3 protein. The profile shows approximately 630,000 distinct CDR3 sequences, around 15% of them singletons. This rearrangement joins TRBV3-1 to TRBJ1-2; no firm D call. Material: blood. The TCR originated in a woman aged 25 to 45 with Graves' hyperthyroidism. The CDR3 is CASSQYGGYTF. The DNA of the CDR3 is TGTGCCAGCAGCCAATACGGAGGCTACACCTTC. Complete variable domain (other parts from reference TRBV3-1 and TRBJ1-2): DTAVSQTPKYLVTQMGNDKSIKCEQNLGHDTMYWYKQDSKKFLKIMFSYNNKELIINETVPNRFSPKSPDKAHLNLHINSLELGDSAVYFCASSQYGGYTFGSGTRLTVV.